Presented here are 32 T cell receptor beta chains from one specimen sequenced in a study of post-analysis software for immune sequencing data. The antigens for these receptors are not known. Unique-molecular-identifier-tagged TCR beta cDNA libraries were used. TCRdb recomputed calls from the PCR reads with MiXCR, one row per CDR3 protein. The table has about 460,000 distinct CDR3 sequences, 45% seen once. Study conclusions and caveats: Roughly five TRBV segments appeared more often in patients than in controls, and TRBV5-6, TRBV5-1 and TRBV20-1 were among these.

Sequenced sample: blood. The receptors shown here come from a girl aged 5 to 17 with multiple sclerosis.

This clonotype came up a few times. The rearrangement joins TRBV28 to TRBJ2-7, with a tentative D call TRBD1 (7 bases). The germline CDR1 and CDR2 sequences are MDHEN and SYDVKM. V shed 6 bases and J shed 2 bases, with 20 bases lying between them. The CDR3 is 16 residues long. CDR3 loop: CASSSIQGGRAYEQYF. The CDR3, as DNA: TGTGCCAGCAGCAGCATCCAGGGGGGTCGCGCCTACGAGCAGTACTTC.

V is TRBV20-1 and J is TRBJ2-1, with a tentative D call TRBD1 (7 bases). Trimming left V 3 bases short and J 8 bases short, with 17 bases between. Germline values: CDR1 DFQATT, CDR2 SNEGSKA (reference sequence). CDR3 length equals 14 residues. CDR3 residues: CSARVQGGWDEQFF. CDR3 coding DNA: TGCAGTGCTAGGGTGCAGGGGGGTTGGGATGAGCAGTTCTTC.

The chain joins TRBV9 to TRBJ1-2; TRBD1 matches at 7 bases. J lost 6 bases, V lost 5 bases, and 13 bases had no gene match. Per germline, CDR1 SGDLS and CDR2 YYNGEE. This CDR3 has 15 residues. CDR3 DNA sequence: TGTGCCAGCAGTAAAAGACAGGGAGGTCCCGATGGCTACACCTTC. Protein: CASSKRQGGPDGYTF.

The J gene is TRBJ2-3, the V gene TRBV20-1, with D possibly matching TRBD2 (6 bases). The CDR3 sequence is 14 residues long. The V gene lost 2 bases and the J gene lost 5 bases, with 14 bases spanning the gap. The germline V gene encodes CDR1 DFQATT and CDR2 SNEGSKA (reference sequence). CDR3 sequence reads: CSARPGGKGDTQYF. As DNA, the CDR3 is TGCAGTGCTAGACCTGGCGGGAAGGGAGATACGCAGTATTTT.

Only a few counts were recorded for this clonotype. This rearrangement joins TRBV29-1 to TRBJ2-7; perhaps TRBD2 as D (5 bases). The assigned J gene may be wrong: the sequence end matches TRBJ2-5 better. Germline V gene sequence: CDR1 SQVTM, CDR2 ANQGSEA. The CDR3 length is 12 residues. This CDR3 is CSVEPDAGTQYF. The CDR3 DNA reads as TGCAGCGTCGAGCCGGACGCGGGGACCCAGTACTTC.

This chain uses TRBV5-4 with TRBJ2-3; a possible D gene is TRBD2 (7 bases). Per the germline V gene, CDR1 is SGHNT and CDR2 is YYREEE (reference sequence). This CDR3 has 13 residues. With 5 bases removed from V and 6 bases from J, the gap between germline ends came to 13 bases. CDR3 coding DNA: TGTGCCAGCAGAACGGGGGGCAGGGATACGCAGTATTTT. Translation: CASRTGGRDTQYF.

This sequence joins TRBV29-1 and TRBJ2-1; 9 nucleotides agree with TRBD2. The CDR3 runs 15 residues. The V gene end was trimmed by 3 bases and the J gene end by 4 bases; junction bases not matched to a gene: 7. CDR1 is SQVTM, CDR2 ANQGSEA, per germline. In nucleotides, the CDR3 is TGCAGCGTTGACCCCGGGACTAGCACATACAATGAGCAGTTCTTC. Protein product: CSVDPGTSTYNEQFF.

This clonotype was found a few times. V usage is TRBV6-5 and J usage is TRBJ1-1, with no clear D. V shed 6 bases and J shed 0 bases, with 8 bases lying between them. The CDR3 contains 13 residues. The V gene's germline CDR1 is MNHEY and CDR2 SVGAGI. The CDR3, as DNA: TGTGCCAGCAGGATTGACATGAACACTGAAGCTTTCTTT. Translation gives CASRIDMNTEAFF.

The chain has TRBV12-3 or TRBV12-4 and TRBJ1-2; D perhaps matches TRBD1 (5 bases). The ends were cut back, 7 bases at V and 2 bases at J, with 14 bases in the middle. The CDR3 contains 14 residues. CDR3 in amino acids: CASTSGTDNYGYTF. The DNA for the CDR3 is TGTGCCAGCACTTCCGGGACGGACAACTATGGCTACACCTTC.

V gene TRBV20-1 combines with J gene TRBJ1-2, with a weak D call TRBD1 (5 bases). Germline V gene lookup returns CDR1 DFQATT and CDR2 SNEGSKA (reference sequence). V gave up 4 bases and J gave up 13 bases, with 16 bases separating them. The CDR3 runs 11 residues. As DNA, the CDR3 is TGCAGTGCTAACACCCGGGACTTAGGCACCTTC. Residues: CSANTRDLGTF.

This clonotype was observed a few times. The V and J genes are TRBV7-6 and TRBJ1-2; 9 nucleotides align to TRBD1. Germline values: CDR1 SGHVS, CDR2 FNYEAQ. The V segment lost 2 bases and the J segment 3 bases; nucleotides outside the gene matches: 4. The CDR3 totals 15 residues. CDR3 nucleotide sequence: TGTGCCAGCAGCTTAACCCGGGACAGGGACTATGGCTACACCTTC. Encoded protein: CASSLTRDRDYGYTF.

The chain has TRBV29-1 and TRBJ2-2; tentatively, D is TRBD2 (5 bases). Trimming left V 7 bases short and J 7 bases short, with 19 bases between. Germline-derived CDR1 and CDR2 are SQVTM and ANQGSEA. CDR3 length: 14 amino acids. The CDR3 nucleotides read TGCAGCGGACAAGCCCTCCCGGGGAGCGGGGAGCTGTTTTTT. Translating gives CSGQALPGSGELFF.

The rearrangement uses TRBV6-1 and TRBJ2-5; no reliable D call. V gave up 5 bases and J gave up 5 bases, with 15 bases separating them. There are 14 residues in the CDR3. In germline, CDR1 is MNHNS, CDR2 SASEGT. CDR3 residues: CASSPIGVRETQYF. DNA of the CDR3: TGTGCCAGCAGTCCGATTGGGGTGCGGGAGACCCAGTACTTC.

The V and J genes are TRBV28 and TRBJ2-5; TRBD2 aligns across 10 bases. In germline, CDR1 is MDHEN, CDR2 SYDVKM. The CDR3 covers 17 residues. The V gene end was trimmed by 2 bases and the J gene end by 5 bases; junction bases not matched to a gene: 11. The CDR3 loop reads CASSLLRLAGVGETQYF. CDR3 in DNA: TGTGCCAGCAGTTTACTACGGCTAGCGGGAGTAGGTGAGACCCAGTACTTC. Complete variable domain (other parts from reference TRBV28 and TRBJ2-5): DVKVTQSSRYLVKRTGEKVFLECVQDMDHENMFWYRQDPGLGLRLIYFSYDVKMKEKGDIPEGYSVSREKKERFSLILESASTNQTSMYLCASSLLRLAGVGETQYFGPGTRLLVL.

In this sample, this clonotype turned up many times. This chain joins TRBV29-1 and TRBJ2-5, with a weak D call TRBD1 (5 bases). V dropped 4 bases and J dropped 2 bases, with 8 bases sitting between them. The germline V gene has CDR1 SQVTM and CDR2 ANQGSEA. This CDR3 has 12 residues. CDR3 bases: TGCAGCGTTGGTTACAGGCAAGAGACCCAGTACTTC. Protein sequence: CSVGYRQETQYF.

This clonotype appeared a few times. The rearrangement uses TRBV3-1 and TRBJ2-7; D gene ambiguous. V was trimmed by 2 bases and J by 0 bases, leaving 5 bases between them. CDR3 size: 13 residues. Germline lookup yields CDR1 LGHDT and CDR2 YNNKEL (reference sequence). As DNA, the CDR3 is TGTGCCAGCAGCCAACAAATCTCCTACGAGCAGTACTTC. This encodes CASSQQISYEQYF.

The rearrangement joins TRBV12-3 or TRBV12-4 to TRBJ2-1; D uncertain. The CDR3 sequence is 16 residues long. V was cut by 1 base and J by 0 bases, with 10 bases left in between. Here the CDR3 reads CASSLVAHSSYNEQFF. CDR3 DNA: TGTGCCAGCAGTTTAGTGGCTCACAGCTCCTACAATGAGCAGTTCTTC.

This clonotype was found a few times. The chain links TRBV5-1 to TRBJ2-3; no definite D call. Germline CDR1 SGHRS, CDR2 YFSETQ. Trimming took off 0 bases at V and 4 bases at J, with 3 bases between the two ends. There are 12 residues in the CDR3. DNA of the CDR3: TGCGCCAGCAGCTTGGAATCAGATACGCAGTATTTT. It translates to CASSLESDTQYF.

The chain has TRBV20-1 and TRBJ2-7, with D possibly being TRBD1 or TRBD2 (6 bases each). Germline V gene lookup returns CDR1 DFQATT and CDR2 SNEGSKA (reference sequence). The V gene lost 7 bases and the J gene lost 4 bases, with 14 bases spanning the gap. The CDR3 totals 12 residues. As DNA, the CDR3 is TGCAGTGTCAGGGCGGGGACATACGAGCAGTACTTC. Translated: CSVRAGTYEQYF.

The chain has TRBV5-1 and TRBJ1-1; D call uncertain. V was trimmed by 5 bases and J by 0 bases, leaving 14 bases between them. CDR3 length: 15 residues. CDR1 is SGHRS, CDR2 YFSETQ, per germline. CDR3 sequence reads: CASSPFGVMNTEAFF. In DNA, the CDR3 is TGCGCCAGCAGTCCTTTCGGGGTCATGAACACTGAAGCTTTCTTT.

V gene TRBV11-2 combines with J gene TRBJ2-7; possibly TRBD1 for D (5 bases). The CDR3 runs 16 residues. Germline V gives CDR1 SGHAT, CDR2 FQNNGV. The germline V and J ends were trimmed by 4 bases and 3 bases, with 19 bases remaining between them. CDR3 DNA: TGTGCCAGCAGCTCCCAATTCTCAGGGAATGTCTACGAGCAGTACTTC. The encoded protein is CASSSQFSGNVYEQYF.

The rearrangement joins TRBV30 to TRBJ2-7; 7 bases agree with TRBD2. The CDR3 covers 13 residues. With 4 bases clipped from V and 1 base from J, the junction kept 4 bases outside the gene matches. CDR1 is GTSNPN, CDR2 SVGIG, per germline (reference sequence). CDR3 nucleotide sequence: TGTGCCTGGACCACCGGGAGGTCCTACGAGCAGTACTTC. Translation gives CAWTTGRSYEQYF.

CDR3 sequence: CASNQTGTGQYF. Written as DNA, the CDR3 is TGTGCCAGCAACCAAACCGGGACAGGGCAGTACTTC. The chain recombines TRBV5-6 with TRBJ2-7, with TRBD1 identical over 8 bases. The length of the CDR3 is 12 residues. Germline CDR1 is SGHDT and CDR2 is YYEEEE. V trimming: 6 bases; J trimming: 9 bases; junction bases outside the gene matches: 8.

The chain carries TRBV12-3 or TRBV12-4 and TRBJ2-2, with TRBD1 identical over 7 bases. J lost 5 bases, V lost 6 bases, and 3 bases had no gene match. This CDR3 region has 13 residues. The CDR3 sequence is CASRSRGTGELFF. The DNA for the CDR3 is TGTGCCAGCAGATCCAGGGGGACCGGGGAGCTGTTTTTT.

The chain combines TRBV3-1 with TRBJ2-4; the match to TRBD2 covers 12 bases. This CDR3 contains 14 residues. Germline assignment: CDR1 LGHDT and CDR2 YNNKEL (reference sequence). V shed 3 bases and J 13 bases; nucleotides not matched to a gene: 7. The CDR3 DNA is TGTGCCAGCAGCCAGCTAGCGGGAGGGAATGAGCAGTACTTC. It translates to CASSQLAGGNEQYF.

The chain carries TRBV6-2 or TRBV6-3 and TRBJ2-3; D possibly corresponds to TRBD2 (6 bases). Germline V gene lookup returns CDR1 MNHEY and CDR2 SVGEGT. This CDR3 is built from 16 residues. Between the trimmed V and J ends, which lost 10 bases and 2 bases, there was a span of 22 bases. The CDR3 DNA is TGTGCCATCAGGAAAACCGGGGGAGTACTCACAGATACGCAGTATTTT. Translated, it gives CAIRKTGGVLTDTQYF.

The chain combines TRBV12-3 or TRBV12-4 with TRBJ2-7; D is perhaps TRBD1 (6 bases). The length of the CDR3 is 11 residues. Trimming removed 7 bases at V and 7 bases at J, with 11 bases between. The CDR3, as DNA: TGTGCCAGCACCTCTACAGGGGAGCAGTACTTC. Translating gives CASTSTGEQYF.

J is TRBJ2-5 and V is TRBV7-9; TRBD1 or TRBD2 may be the D gene (6 bases each). The tail of the sequence fits TRBJ2-7 better, so the J call may be wrong. The CDR3 length is 14 residues. The germline V gene has CDR1 SEHNR and CDR2 FQNEAQ (reference sequence). CDR3 sequence reads: CASSLIGGGDEQYF. Here the CDR3 DNA reads TGTGCCAGCAGCTTAATAGGAGGGGGAGACGAGCAGTACTTC.

The chain links TRBV5-1 to TRBJ2-3, with D possibly being TRBD1 (6 bases). Germline assignment: CDR1 SGHRS and CDR2 YFSETQ. Trimming left V 4 bases short and J 5 bases short, with 17 bases between. This CDR3 is built from 15 residues. In DNA form, the CDR3 reads TGCGCCAGCAGCGCCGGGCCGACCAGGGGAGATACGCAGTATTTT. Translated, it gives CASSAGPTRGDTQYF.

J is TRBJ2-2 and V is TRBV20-1; 11 bases fit TRBD2. This CDR3 spans 16 amino acids. V dropped 1 base and J dropped 7; count of bases not matched to a gene: 8. The V gene's germline CDR1 is DFQATT and CDR2 SNEGSKA (reference sequence). CDR3 coding DNA: TGCAGTGCTAGAGGTAGCGGGAGGGCTTACATCGGGGAGCTGTTTTTT. This gives the protein CSARGSGRAYIGELFF.

The chain links TRBV20-1 to TRBJ2-3; no clear D. V dropped 7 bases and J dropped 2 bases, with 10 bases sitting between them. CDR1 DFQATT and CDR2 SNEGSKA come from the germline V gene (reference sequence). This CDR3 is 12 amino acids long. CDR3 in DNA: TGCAGTGGGGCCAAAAACACAGATACGCAGTATTTT. It is translated as CSGAKNTDTQYF.

This clonotype appeared a few times. This sequence joins TRBV7-2 and TRBJ2-7; either TRBD1 or TRBD2 may supply D (5 bases each). CDR3 length: 15 amino acids. CDR1 and CDR2 (germline): SGHTA, FQGNSA. Between the trimmed V and J ends, which lost 6 bases and 2 bases, there was a span of 17 bases. CDR3 region: CASRVRGADPYEQYF. CDR3 sequence (DNA): TGTGCCAGCAGGGTGAGGGGTGCGGATCCCTACGAGCAGTACTTC.